This T cell receptor (beta chain) emerged from a study of shared clonotypes between healthy human individuals. The study's findings and limits: Read depth was anticipated to influence clonotype sharing among donors. Generation probability values for non-shared clonotypes were lower than those for clonotypes shared by all four donors.

Terminally differentiated effector memory CD45RA+ cells were excluded from the naive CD8 cells, which were CD45RO-negative and positively selected for CCR7. The donors, healthy adults who were HIV-negative, had experienced no recent acute infections or vaccinations. On this clone itself: Its antigen remains unidentified.

Trimming took off 5 bases at V and 0 bases at J, with 7 bases between the two ends. Germline loops: CDR1 MRHNA, CDR2 SNTAGT. This CDR3 is built from 14 residues. Repertoires were generated with immunoSEQ multiplex PCR, while TCRdb's copy carries only in-frame clones and drops some. This table has around 700,000 clones, about 91% appearing once. The sample comprised naive CD8+ T cells sorted from blood. The receptor comes from a man younger than 45 in good health. The rearrangement links TRBV6-4 to TRBJ2-2; D call uncertain. The CDR3 DNA follows: TGTGCCAGCAGTAGGACCACGAACACCGGGGAGCTGTTTTTT. Its protein is CASSRTTNTGELFF.